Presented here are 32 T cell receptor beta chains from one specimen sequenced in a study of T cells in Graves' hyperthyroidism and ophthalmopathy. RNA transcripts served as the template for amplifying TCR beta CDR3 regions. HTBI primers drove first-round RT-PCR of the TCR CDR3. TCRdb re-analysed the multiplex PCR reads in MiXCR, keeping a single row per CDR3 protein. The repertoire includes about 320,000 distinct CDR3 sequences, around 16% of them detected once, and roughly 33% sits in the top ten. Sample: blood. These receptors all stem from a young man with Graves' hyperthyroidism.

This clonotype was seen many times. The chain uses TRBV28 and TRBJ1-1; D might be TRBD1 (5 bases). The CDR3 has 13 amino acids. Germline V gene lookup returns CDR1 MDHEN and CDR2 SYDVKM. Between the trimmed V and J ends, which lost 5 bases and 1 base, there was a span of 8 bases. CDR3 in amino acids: CASSHGQNTEAFF. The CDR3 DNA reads TGTGCCAGCAGTCATGGACAGAACACTGAAGCTTTCTTT.

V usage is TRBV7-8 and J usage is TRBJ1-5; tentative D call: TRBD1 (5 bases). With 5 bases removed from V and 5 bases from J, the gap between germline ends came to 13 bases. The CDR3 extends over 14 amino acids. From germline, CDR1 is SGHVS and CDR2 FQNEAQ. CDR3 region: CASSRQGVYQPQHF. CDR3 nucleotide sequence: TGTGCCAGCAGCCGCCAGGGTGTCTATCAGCCCCAGCATTTT.

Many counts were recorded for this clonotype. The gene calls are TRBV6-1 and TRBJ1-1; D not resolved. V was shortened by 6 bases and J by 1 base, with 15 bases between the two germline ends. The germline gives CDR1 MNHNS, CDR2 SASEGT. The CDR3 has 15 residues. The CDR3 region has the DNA TGTGCCAGCAGAGCGAGCGGACGGACGAACACTGAAGCTTTCTTT. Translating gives CASRASGRTNTEAFF.

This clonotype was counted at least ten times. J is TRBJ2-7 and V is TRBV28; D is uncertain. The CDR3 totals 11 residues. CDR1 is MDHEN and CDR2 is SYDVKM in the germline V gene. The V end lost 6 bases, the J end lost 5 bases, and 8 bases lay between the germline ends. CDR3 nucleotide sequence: TGTGCCAGCAGCATTATAAACGAGCAGTACTTC. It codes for CASSIINEQYF. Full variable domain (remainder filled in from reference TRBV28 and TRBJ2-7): DVKVTQSSRYLVKRTGEKVFLECVQDMDHENMFWYRQDPGLGLRLIYFSYDVKMKEKGDIPEGYSVSREKKERFSLILESASTNQTSMYLCASSIINEQYFGPGTRLTVT.

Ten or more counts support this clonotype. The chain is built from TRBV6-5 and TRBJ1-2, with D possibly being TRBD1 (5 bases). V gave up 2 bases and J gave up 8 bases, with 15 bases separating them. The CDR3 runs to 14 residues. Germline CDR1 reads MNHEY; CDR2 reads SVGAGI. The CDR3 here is CASSYLGDRRGYTF. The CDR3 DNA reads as TGTGCCAGCAGTTACCTAGGAGACAGACGCGGCTACACCTTC.

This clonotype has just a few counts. The CDR3 DNA sequence: TGTGCCAGCAGCCCGTCCGGAGGCTTCTACGAGCAGTACTTC. Residues: CASSPSGGFYEQYF. The V and J genes are TRBV4-2 and TRBJ2-7; TRBD2 might be the D (5 bases). The CDR3 contains 14 residues. From germline, CDR1 is LGHNA and CDR2 YNFKEQ. V was shortened by 4 bases and J by 3 bases, with 13 bases between the two germline ends.

The CDR3: CASSLGPRGDEQYF. CDR3 bases: TGTGCCAGCAGTCTGGGACCCCGGGGAGACGAGCAGTACTTC. The gene calls are TRBV27 and TRBJ2-7, with D perhaps given as TRBD1 or TRBD2 (5 bases each). Germline V gives CDR1 MNHEY, CDR2 SMNVEV (reference sequence). V dropped 5 bases and J dropped 5 bases, with 16 bases sitting between them. The CDR3 consists of 14 residues.

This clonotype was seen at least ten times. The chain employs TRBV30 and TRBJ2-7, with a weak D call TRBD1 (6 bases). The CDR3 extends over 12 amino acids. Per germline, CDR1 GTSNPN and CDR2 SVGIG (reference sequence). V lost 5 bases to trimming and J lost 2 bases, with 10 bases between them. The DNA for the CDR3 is TGTGCCTGGGAAGGGGGAACCTACGAGCAGTACTTC. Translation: CAWEGGTYEQYF.

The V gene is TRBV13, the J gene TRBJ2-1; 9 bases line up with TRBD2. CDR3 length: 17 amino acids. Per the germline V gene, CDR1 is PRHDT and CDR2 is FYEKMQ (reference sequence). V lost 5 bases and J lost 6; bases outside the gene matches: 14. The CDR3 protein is CASSPPYGSSGGNEQFF. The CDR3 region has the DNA TGTGCCAGCAGCCCTCCCTATGGGAGTAGCGGGGGCAATGAGCAGTTCTTC.

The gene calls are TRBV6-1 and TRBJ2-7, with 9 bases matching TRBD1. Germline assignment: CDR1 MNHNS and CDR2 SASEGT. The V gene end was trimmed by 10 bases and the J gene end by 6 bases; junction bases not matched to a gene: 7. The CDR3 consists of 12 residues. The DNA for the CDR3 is TGTGCCACAAAACAGGGGGCTGTCGAGCAGTACTTC. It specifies CATKQGAVEQYF.

CDR3 sequence (DNA): TGTGCCAGCACACGACAGGGTGAAGATGGCTACACCTTC. Its protein is CASTRQGEDGYTF. This chain joins TRBV28 and TRBJ1-2; TRBD1 matches at 7 bases. This CDR3 spans 13 amino acids. V lost 7 bases, J lost 6 bases, and 8 bases stayed unmatched. CDR1 and CDR2 (germline): MDHEN, SYDVKM.

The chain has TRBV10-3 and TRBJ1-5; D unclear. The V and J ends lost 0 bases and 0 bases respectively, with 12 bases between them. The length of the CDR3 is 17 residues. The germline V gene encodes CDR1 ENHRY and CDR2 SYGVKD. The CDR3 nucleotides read TGTGCCATCAGTGAGTCGTTGAAAGGTTATAGCAATCAGCCCCAGCATTTT. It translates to CAISESLKGYSNQPQHF.

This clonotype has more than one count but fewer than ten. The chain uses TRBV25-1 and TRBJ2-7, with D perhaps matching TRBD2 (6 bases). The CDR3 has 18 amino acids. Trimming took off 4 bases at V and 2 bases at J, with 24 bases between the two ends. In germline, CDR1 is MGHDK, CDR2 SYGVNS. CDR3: CASSGRPGTSSGPYEQYF. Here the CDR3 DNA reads TGTGCCAGCAGTGGGAGACCCGGGACTTCCTCGGGCCCCTACGAGCAGTACTTC.

CDR3 DNA: TGCGCCAGCAGCTTCGGGGACAGTTCCTACGAGCAGTACTTC. It specifies CASSFGDSSYEQYF. The chain links TRBV5-1 to TRBJ2-7; 7 bases fit TRBD1. With V trimmed by 2 bases and J by 1 base, 3 bases remained unmatched. The length of the CDR3 is 14 residues. Per germline, CDR1 SGHRS and CDR2 YFSETQ.

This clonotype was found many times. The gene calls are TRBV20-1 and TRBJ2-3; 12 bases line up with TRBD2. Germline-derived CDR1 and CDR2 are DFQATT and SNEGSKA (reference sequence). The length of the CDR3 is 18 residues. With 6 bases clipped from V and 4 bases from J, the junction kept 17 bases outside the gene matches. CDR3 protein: CSATRLAGEGGKADTQYF. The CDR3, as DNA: TGCAGTGCGACAAGACTAGCGGGAGAAGGGGGGAAGGCAGATACGCAGTATTTT.

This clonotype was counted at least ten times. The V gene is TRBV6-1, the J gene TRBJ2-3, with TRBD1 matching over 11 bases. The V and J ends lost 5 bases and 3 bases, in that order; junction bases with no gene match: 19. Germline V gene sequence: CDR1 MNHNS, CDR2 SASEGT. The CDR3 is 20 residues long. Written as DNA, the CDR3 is TGTGCCAGCAGTTTTAGGAGCGGGACAGGGGGACTAGATGGGACAGATACGCAGTATTTT. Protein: CASSFRSGTGGLDGTDTQYF.

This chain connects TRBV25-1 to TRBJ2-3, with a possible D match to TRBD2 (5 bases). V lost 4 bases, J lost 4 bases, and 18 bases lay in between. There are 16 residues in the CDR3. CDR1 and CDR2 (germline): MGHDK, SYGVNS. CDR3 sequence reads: CASSVLSEGLADTQYF. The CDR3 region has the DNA TGTGCCAGCAGTGTTTTGTCCGAGGGCCTCGCAGATACGCAGTATTTT.

The CDR3 DNA reads TGTGCCAGCCGGACCCCCAGCGCAGATACGCAGTATTTT. Residues: CASRTPSADTQYF. The rearrangement uses TRBV6-1 and TRBJ2-3; no clear D gene. The germline V gene has CDR1 MNHNS and CDR2 SASEGT. The CDR3 contains 13 residues. Trimming cost V 8 bases and J 4 bases, with 13 bases left between them.

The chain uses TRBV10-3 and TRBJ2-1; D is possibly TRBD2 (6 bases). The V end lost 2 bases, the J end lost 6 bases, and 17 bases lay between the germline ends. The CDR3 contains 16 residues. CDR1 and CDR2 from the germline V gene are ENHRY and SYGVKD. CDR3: CAISEARDSAFNEQFF. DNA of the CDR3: TGTGCCATCAGTGAGGCCCGGGACTCTGCGTTCAATGAGCAGTTCTTC.

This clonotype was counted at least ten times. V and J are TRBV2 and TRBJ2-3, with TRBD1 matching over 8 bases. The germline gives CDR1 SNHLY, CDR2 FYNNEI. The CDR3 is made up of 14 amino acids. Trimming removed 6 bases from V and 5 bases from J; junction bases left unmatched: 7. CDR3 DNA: TGTGCCAGCAGAAAGACAGGGGTTGGAGATACGCAGTATTTT. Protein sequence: CASRKTGVGDTQYF.

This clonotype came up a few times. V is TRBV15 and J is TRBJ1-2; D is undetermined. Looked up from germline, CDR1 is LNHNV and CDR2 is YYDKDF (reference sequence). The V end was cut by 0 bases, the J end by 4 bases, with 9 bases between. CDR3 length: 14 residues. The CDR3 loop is CATSRDPHPYGYTF. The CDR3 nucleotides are TGTGCCACCAGCAGAGATCCCCACCCCTATGGCTACACCTTC.

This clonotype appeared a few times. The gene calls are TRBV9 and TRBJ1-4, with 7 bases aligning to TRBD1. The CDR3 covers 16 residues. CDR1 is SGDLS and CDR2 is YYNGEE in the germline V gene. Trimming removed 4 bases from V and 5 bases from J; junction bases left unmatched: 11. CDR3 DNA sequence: TGTGCCAGCAGCTCGCAATCGGGACAGCAAAATGAAAAACTGTTTTTT. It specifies CASSSQSGQQNEKLFF. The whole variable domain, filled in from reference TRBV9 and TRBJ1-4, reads DSGVTQTPKHLITATGQRVTLRCSPRSGDLSVYWYQQSLDQGLQFLIQYYNGEERAKGNILERFSAQQFPDLHSELNLSSLELGDSALYFCASSSQSGQQNEKLFFGSGTQLSVL.

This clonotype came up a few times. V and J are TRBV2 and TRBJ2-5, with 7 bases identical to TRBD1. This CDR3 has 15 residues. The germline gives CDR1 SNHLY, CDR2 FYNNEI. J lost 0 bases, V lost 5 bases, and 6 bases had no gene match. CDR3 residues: CASSYSGGDQETQYF. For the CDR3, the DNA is TGTGCCAGCAGTTACTCAGGGGGTGACCAAGAGACCCAGTACTTC.

CDR3 region: CASSLLNGLAGGSTDTQYF. For the CDR3, the DNA is TGTGCCAGCAGCTTACTAAATGGACTAGCGGGAGGTAGCACAGATACGCAGTATTTT. The J gene is TRBJ2-3, the V gene TRBV7-9; 14 positions agree with TRBD2. This CDR3 is 19 amino acids long. Germline V gene data show CDR1 as SEHNR and CDR2 as FQNEAQ (reference sequence). J was trimmed by 0 bases and V by 2 bases; bases with no gene match: 7.

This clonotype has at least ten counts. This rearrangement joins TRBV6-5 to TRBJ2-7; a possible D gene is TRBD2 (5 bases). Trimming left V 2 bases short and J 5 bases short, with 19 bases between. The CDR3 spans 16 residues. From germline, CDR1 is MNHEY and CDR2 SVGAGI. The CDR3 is CASSYGGAKMTNEQYF. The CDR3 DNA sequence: TGTGCCAGCAGTTACGGTGGAGCCAAAATGACTAACGAGCAGTACTTC.

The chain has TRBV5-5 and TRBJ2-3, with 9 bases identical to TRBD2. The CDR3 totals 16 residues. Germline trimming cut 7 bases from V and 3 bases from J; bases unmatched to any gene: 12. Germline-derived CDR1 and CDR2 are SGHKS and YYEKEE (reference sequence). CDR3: CASPAGGGNPTDTQYF. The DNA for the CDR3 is TGTGCCAGCCCGGCGGGGGGGGGGAATCCGACAGATACGCAGTATTTT. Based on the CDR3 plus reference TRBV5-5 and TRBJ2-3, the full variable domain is DAGVTQSPTHLIKTRGQQVTLRCSPISGHKSVSWYQQVLGQGPQFIFQYYEKEERGRGNFPDRFSARQFPNYSSELNVNALLLGDSALYLCASPAGGGNPTDTQYFGPGTRLTVL.

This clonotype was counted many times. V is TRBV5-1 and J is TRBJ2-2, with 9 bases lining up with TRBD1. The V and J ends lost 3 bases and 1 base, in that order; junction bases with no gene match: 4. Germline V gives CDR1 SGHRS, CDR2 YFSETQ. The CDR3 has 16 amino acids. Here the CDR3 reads CASSSRQGVNTGELFF. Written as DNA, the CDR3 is TGCGCCAGCAGCTCACGACAGGGGGTGAACACCGGGGAGCTGTTTTTT.

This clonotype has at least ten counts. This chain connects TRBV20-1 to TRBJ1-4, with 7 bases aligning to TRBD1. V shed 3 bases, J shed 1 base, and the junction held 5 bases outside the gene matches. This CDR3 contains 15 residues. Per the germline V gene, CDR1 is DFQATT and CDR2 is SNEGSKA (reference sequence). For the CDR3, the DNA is TGCAGTGCTAGGGAGACAGGGAGAACTAATGAAAAACTGTTTTTT. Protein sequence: CSARETGRTNEKLFF.

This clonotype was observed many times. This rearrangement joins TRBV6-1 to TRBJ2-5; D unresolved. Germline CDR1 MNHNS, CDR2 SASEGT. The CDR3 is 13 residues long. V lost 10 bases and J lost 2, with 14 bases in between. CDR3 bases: TGTGCCACCTTCGGAACGGAGCAAGAGACCCAGTACTTC. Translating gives CATFGTEQETQYF.

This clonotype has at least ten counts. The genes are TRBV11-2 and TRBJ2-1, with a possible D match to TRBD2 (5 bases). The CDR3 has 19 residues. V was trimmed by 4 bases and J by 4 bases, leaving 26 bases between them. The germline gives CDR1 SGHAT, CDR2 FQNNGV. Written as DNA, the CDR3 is TGTGCCAGCAGCTCCCCTCTAGCCCAAGAGCGGAAACATTACAATGAGCAGTTCTTC. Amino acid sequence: CASSSPLAQERKHYNEQFF.

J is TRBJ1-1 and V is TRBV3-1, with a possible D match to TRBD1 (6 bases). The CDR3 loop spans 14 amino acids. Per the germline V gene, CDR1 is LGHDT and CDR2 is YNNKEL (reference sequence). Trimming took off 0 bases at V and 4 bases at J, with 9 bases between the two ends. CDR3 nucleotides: TGTGCCAGCAGCCAAGAGGAGGGGGGCACTGAAGCTTTCTTT. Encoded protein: CASSQEEGGTEAFF. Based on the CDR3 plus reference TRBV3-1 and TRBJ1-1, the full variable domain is DTAVSQTPKYLVTQMGNDKSIKCEQNLGHDTMYWYKQDSKKFLKIMFSYNNKELIINETVPNRFSPKSPDKAHLNLHINSLELGDSAVYFCASSQEEGGTEAFFGQGTRLTVV.

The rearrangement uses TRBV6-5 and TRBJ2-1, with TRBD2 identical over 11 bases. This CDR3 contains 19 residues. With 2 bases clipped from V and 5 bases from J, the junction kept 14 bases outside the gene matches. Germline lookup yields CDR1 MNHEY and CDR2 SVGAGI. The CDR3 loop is CASSYAPPSGRMKDNEQFF. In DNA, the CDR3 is TGTGCCAGCAGTTACGCCCCCCCTAGCGGGAGGATGAAGGACAATGAGCAGTTCTTC.